The rows below give T cell receptor beta chains drawn from one sample of a study of T cell changes during pregnancy in multiple sclerosis. Produced via immunoSEQ multiplex PCR; TCRdb's table is partial and in-frame only. The data show approximately 41,000 clones, with approximately 91% seen just once and 1.4% held by the top ten. The sample taken for sequencing was PBMCs (not recorded whether the cells were cultured). The receptors stem from a female donor with multiple sclerosis, enrolled in a pregnancy study. Both conserved end residues are part of each CDR3. Each record gives: D gene, V gene, J gene, clone size, CDR3 protein, CDR3 DNA. A D gene is named only where the DNA matches it firmly. Not all rows give a size; the values are once, few, many and, for expanded clones, a class.

d_call: .; v_call: TRBV6-5; j_call: TRBJ2-7; clone_size: .; cdr3_aa: CASSRGQQGSEQYF; cdr3_nt: TGTGCCAGCAGCCGCGGACAACAGGGATCCGAGCAGTACTTC
d_call: TRBD2; v_call: TRBV6-1; j_call: TRBJ2-1; clone_size: .; cdr3_aa: CASSEAVRLAGSYNEQFF; cdr3_nt: TGTGCCAGCAGTGAGGCGGTTAGGCTAGCGGGCTCCTACAATGAGCAGTTCTTC
d_call: .; v_call: TRBV30; j_call: TRBJ1-5; clone_size: .; cdr3_aa: CAWSDTAYGPQHF; cdr3_nt: TGTGCCTGGAGTGACACAGCGTATGGGCCCCAGCATTTT
d_call: TRBD1; v_call: TRBV5-8; j_call: TRBJ2-5; clone_size: .; cdr3_aa: CASSWNRGETQYF; cdr3_nt: TGTGCCAGCAGCTGGAACAGGGGGGAGACCCAGTACTTC
d_call: .; v_call: TRBV6-1; j_call: TRBJ2-7; clone_size: .; cdr3_aa: CASSLTRLVDEQYF; cdr3_nt: TGTGCCAGCAGCCTTACCCGACTAGTAGACGAGCAGTACTTC
d_call: TRBD1; v_call: TRBV6-5; j_call: TRBJ2-7; clone_size: once; cdr3_aa: CASSTGQGYHEQYF; cdr3_nt: TGTGCCAGCAGTACGGGACAGGGATACCACGAGCAGTACTTC
d_call: .; v_call: TRBV7-9; j_call: TRBJ1-1; clone_size: .; cdr3_aa: CASSLVGGLGTEAFF; cdr3_nt: TGTGCCAGCAGCTTAGTAGGGGGGTTGGGCACTGAAGCTTTCTTT
d_call: .; v_call: TRBV6-5; j_call: TRBJ2-3; clone_size: .; cdr3_aa: CASSPPGRRTDTQYF; cdr3_nt: TGTGCCAGCAGCCCCCCGGGACGGCGCACAGATACGCAGTATTTT
d_call: .; v_call: TRBV7-2; j_call: TRBJ2-2; clone_size: once; cdr3_aa: CASSLGVQGELFF; cdr3_nt: TGTGCCAGCAGCTTAGGGGTTCAAGGGGAGCTGTTTTTT
d_call: TRBD2; v_call: TRBV11-2; j_call: TRBJ2-7; clone_size: .; cdr3_aa: CASSWGTSGRSSYEQYF; cdr3_nt: TGTGCCAGCAGTTGGGGGACTAGCGGGAGGAGCTCCTACGAGCAGTACTTC
d_call: .; v_call: TRBV19; j_call: TRBJ1-4; clone_size: .; cdr3_aa: CASSPAYRREKLFF; cdr3_nt: TGTGCCAGTAGTCCAGCTTACCGGCGGGAAAAACTGTTTTTT
d_call: .; v_call: TRBV5-1; j_call: TRBJ2-5; clone_size: .; cdr3_aa: CASSFMAQQETQYF; cdr3_nt: TGCGCCAGCAGCTTCATGGCTCAGCAAGAGACCCAGTACTTC
d_call: .; v_call: TRBV10-1; j_call: TRBJ1-4; clone_size: .; cdr3_aa: CASSDTTNEKLFF; cdr3_nt: TGCGCCAGCAGTGATACAACTAATGAAAAACTGTTTTTT
d_call: .; v_call: TRBV5-4; j_call: TRBJ2-1; clone_size: .; cdr3_aa: CASSLFGSYNEQFF; cdr3_nt: TGTGCCAGCAGCTTGTTTGGATCCTACAATGAGCAGTTCTTC
d_call: .; v_call: TRBV7-9; j_call: TRBJ2-7; clone_size: .; cdr3_aa: CGIKGEYEQYF; cdr3_nt: TGTGGTATTAAGGGGGAATACGAGCAGTACTTC
d_call: .; v_call: TRBV7-2; j_call: TRBJ2-5; clone_size: .; cdr3_aa: CASSFKETQYF; cdr3_nt: TGTGCCAGCAGCTTTAAAGAGACCCAGTACTTC
d_call: .; v_call: TRBV28; j_call: TRBJ1-3; clone_size: .; cdr3_aa: CASTTLVGNTIYF; cdr3_nt: TGTGCCAGCACTACCCTCGTTGGAAACACCATATATTTT
d_call: .; v_call: TRBV5-1; j_call: TRBJ2-3; clone_size: .; cdr3_aa: CASSFLTSTDTQYF; cdr3_nt: TGCGCCAGCAGCTTTCTAACTAGCACAGATACGCAGTATTTT
d_call: .; v_call: TRBV23-1; j_call: TRBJ2-6; clone_size: .; cdr3_aa: CANVTGTHRTISSGANVLTF; cdr3_nt: TGCGCCAACGTGACGGGTACTCACAGGACGATCTCGTCTGGGGCCAACGTCCTGACTTTC
d_call: TRBD1; v_call: TRBV18; j_call: TRBJ2-7; clone_size: .; cdr3_aa: CASSRGTGGPYEQYF; cdr3_nt: TGTGCCAGCTCACGGGGGACAGGGGGACCCTACGAGCAGTACTTC
d_call: TRBD1; v_call: TRBV27; j_call: TRBJ1-2; clone_size: .; cdr3_aa: CASSPSKGQRDYGYTF; cdr3_nt: TGTGCCAGCAGTCCTTCAAAGGGACAGAGGGACTATGGCTACACCTTC
d_call: .; v_call: TRBV2; j_call: TRBJ2-7; clone_size: medium-sized; cdr3_aa: CASSGAAYEQYF; cdr3_nt: TGTGCCAGCAGTGGTGCTGCATACGAGCAGTACTTC
d_call: .; v_call: TRBV27; j_call: TRBJ1-5; clone_size: .; cdr3_aa: CASSPGGGSAQPQHF; cdr3_nt: TGTGCCAGCAGTCCTGGGGGAGGTTCGGCTCAGCCCCAGCATTTT
d_call: .; v_call: TRBV7-8; j_call: TRBJ1-1; clone_size: once; cdr3_aa: CASSLVKYTEAFF; cdr3_nt: TGTGCCAGCAGCTTAGTTAAGTACACTGAAGCTTTCTTT
d_call: .; v_call: TRBV9; j_call: TRBJ2-5; clone_size: .; cdr3_aa: CASSVEVRETQYF; cdr3_nt: TGTGCCAGCAGCGTAGAGGTCCGGGAGACCCAGTACTTC
d_call: .; v_call: TRBV7-2; j_call: TRBJ1-1; clone_size: few; cdr3_aa: CASSRDTEAFF; cdr3_nt: TGTGCCAGCAGTAGGGACACTGAAGCTTTCTTT
d_call: .; v_call: TRBV6-6; j_call: TRBJ1-2; clone_size: .; cdr3_aa: CASTPGNYGYTF; cdr3_nt: TGTGCCAGCACTCCGGGAAACTATGGCTACACCTTC
d_call: .; v_call: TRBV6-6; j_call: TRBJ2-2; clone_size: .; cdr3_aa: CASSYFSGELFF; cdr3_nt: TGTGCCAGCAGTTACTTCTCTGGGGAGCTGTTTTTT
d_call: TRBD2; v_call: TRBV10-1; j_call: TRBJ2-1; clone_size: .; cdr3_aa: CASQTSIRGEQFF; cdr3_nt: TGCGCCAGCCAGACTAGCATCCGGGGTGAGCAGTTCTTC
d_call: TRBD2; v_call: TRBV7-9; j_call: TRBJ2-1; clone_size: .; cdr3_aa: CASSSYRLAGGLLDEQFF; cdr3_nt: TGTGCCAGCAGCTCCTACAGACTAGCGGGAGGGCTTTTAGATGAGCAGTTCTTC
d_call: TRBD1; v_call: TRBV13; j_call: TRBJ2-3; clone_size: once; cdr3_aa: CASSTRQGTTDTQYF; cdr3_nt: TGTGCCAGCAGCACCAGACAGGGGACCACAGATACGCAGTATTTT
d_call: TRBD1; v_call: TRBV19; j_call: TRBJ2-1; clone_size: .; cdr3_aa: CASSLPGQGENEQFF; cdr3_nt: TGTGCCAGTAGTTTACCGGGACAGGGTGAAAATGAGCAGTTCTTC
d_call: .; v_call: TRBV5-1; j_call: TRBJ2-1; clone_size: .; cdr3_aa: CASSLEPSHSGNEQFF; cdr3_nt: TGCGCCAGCAGCTTGGAGCCCAGCCATTCGGGAAATGAGCAGTTCTTC
d_call: .; v_call: TRBV30; j_call: TRBJ2-3; clone_size: .; cdr3_aa: CAWSNINTQYF; cdr3_nt: TGTGCCTGGAGTAACATTAATACGCAGTATTTT
d_call: .; v_call: TRBV29-1; j_call: TRBJ2-7; clone_size: .; cdr3_aa: CSVEVADLTREQYF; cdr3_nt: TGCAGCGTTGAAGTCGCTGATCTGACGAGGGAGCAGTACTTC
d_call: TRBD1; v_call: TRBV9; j_call: TRBJ2-3; clone_size: .; cdr3_aa: CASSAETGGLGDTQYF; cdr3_nt: TGTGCCAGCAGCGCGGAGACAGGGGGCCTGGGAGATACGCAGTATTTT